The rows below give T cell receptor beta chains drawn from one sample of a study of T cell repertoires in cytomegalovirus infection. Each CDR3 protein is one row after TCRdb ran MiXCR on the reads. The sample shows some 680,000 distinct CDR3 sequences, approximately 40% of them seen only once. Sample: PBMCs. The receptor set was obtained from a human donor in good health (CMV status not recorded). Some clones in this sample may be carry-over from other donors' samples. The CDR3 runs from the conserved cysteine through the conserved F or W. Each record gives: clone size, D gene, V gene, J gene, CDR3 DNA, CDR3 protein. D genes are given only for firm matches. Not all rows give a size; the values are once, few, many and, for expanded clones, a class.

.	TRBD2	TRBV20-1	TRBJ2-1	TGCAGTGCTGTGGGACTAGCGGGAGTGCGAGAGCAGTTCTTC	CSAVGLAGVREQFF
medium-sized	.	TRBV19	TRBJ2-1	TGTGCCAGTAGTCCTGTAGCCGAGTACAATGAGCAGTTCTTC	CASSPVAEYNEQFF
few	TRBD1	TRBV20-1	TRBJ2-2	TGCAGTGCTAGACCTTGGGACAGGGGATGGACCGGGGAGCTGTTTTTT	CSARPWDRGWTGELFF
few	.	TRBV7-8	TRBJ1-1	TGTGCCAGCAGCGTACGTGACAGGACTACGAACACTGAAGCTTTCTTT	CASSVRDRTTNTEAFF
few	.	TRBV24-1	TRBJ2-2	TGTGCCACCAGTGAACGGGGGACCGGGGAGCTGTTTTTT	CATSERGTGELFF
many	.	TRBV7-2	TRBJ1-5	TGTGCCAGCAGCTTAGCTGGCCAGCCCCAGCATTTT	CASSLAGQPQHF
.	TRBD1	TRBV28	TRBJ2-5	TGTGCCAGCAGCTCCGGGGGGACAGGGAAAGAGACCCAGTACTTC	CASSSGGTGKETQYF
.	.	TRBV4-1	TRBJ1-6	TGCGACAGCAGCCAATCATCAGGGCAGGGAACACCCCTCCACTTT	CDSSQSSGQGTPLHF
many	.	TRBV7-2	TRBJ2-7	TGTGCCAGCAGCGGGACGGGACCCTACGAGCAGTACTTC	CASSGTGPYEQYF
.	TRBD2	TRBV6-5	TRBJ2-7	TGTGCCAGCAGCTCGCCTCGACTAGCGGGAGGCTACGAGCAGTACTTC	CASSSPRLAGGYEQYF
few	.	TRBV6-1	TRBJ2-2	TGTGCCAGCACACGGTTGGGCGGGGAGCTGTTTTTT	CASTRLGGELFF
.	.	TRBV20-1	TRBJ2-2	TGCAGTGCTAGAGATCCTAGTAAGAGGAACACCGGGGAGCTGTTTTTT	CSARDPSKRNTGELFF
.	.	TRBV7-4	TRBJ1-5	TGTGCCAGCAGCAGTCAACCCTGGTATAGCAATCAGCCCCAGCCTTTT	CASSSQPWYSNQPQPF
few	TRBD1	TRBV6-1	TRBJ1-5	TGTGCCAGCAGTGGCCGGACACCGGGACAGGGGTATGACAATCAGCCCCAGCATTTT	CASSGRTPGQGYDNQPQHF
many	.	TRBV7-8	TRBJ2-2	TGTGCCAGCAGCACTCCCCACCGGGTATCGAACACCGGGGAGCTGTTTTTT	CASSTPHRVSNTGELFF
.	.	TRBV19	TRBJ1-5	TGTGCCAGTAGTATAACGGGAGAACCCCAGCATTTT	CASSITGEPQHF
many	.	TRBV7-8	TRBJ1-1	TGTGCCAGCAGCGCCCCAGGGAGGACTGAAGCTTTCTTT	CASSAPGRTEAFF
few	.	TRBV19	TRBJ2-4	TGTGCCAGTAGTATAGGGTCAGTCGGACTCATTCAGTACTTC	CASSIGSVGLIQYF
many	.	TRBV29-1	TRBJ2-2	TGCAGCGTTGATGAATCAGGGAACACCGGGGAGCTGTTTTTT	CSVDESGNTGELFF
many	.	TRBV12-3/TRBV12-4	TRBJ2-6	TGTGCCAGCAGCTCGCGGGGATCTGGGGCCAACGTCCTGACTTTC	CASSSRGSGANVLTF